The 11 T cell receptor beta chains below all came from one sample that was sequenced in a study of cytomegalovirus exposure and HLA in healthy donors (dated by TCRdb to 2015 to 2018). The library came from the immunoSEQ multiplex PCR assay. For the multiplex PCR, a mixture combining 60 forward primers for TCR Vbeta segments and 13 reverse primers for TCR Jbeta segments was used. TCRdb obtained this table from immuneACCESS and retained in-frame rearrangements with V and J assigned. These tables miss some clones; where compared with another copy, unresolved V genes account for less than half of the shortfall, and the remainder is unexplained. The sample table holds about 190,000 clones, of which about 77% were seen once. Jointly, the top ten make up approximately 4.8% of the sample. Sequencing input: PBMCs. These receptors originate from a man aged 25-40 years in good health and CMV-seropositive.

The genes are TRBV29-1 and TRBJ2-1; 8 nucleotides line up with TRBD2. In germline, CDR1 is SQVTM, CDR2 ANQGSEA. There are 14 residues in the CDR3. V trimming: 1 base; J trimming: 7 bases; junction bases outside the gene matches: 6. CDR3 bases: TGCAGCGTTGAAGTTCGGGGGGGCGGGAATGAGCAGTTCTTC. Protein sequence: CSVEVRGGGNEQFF.

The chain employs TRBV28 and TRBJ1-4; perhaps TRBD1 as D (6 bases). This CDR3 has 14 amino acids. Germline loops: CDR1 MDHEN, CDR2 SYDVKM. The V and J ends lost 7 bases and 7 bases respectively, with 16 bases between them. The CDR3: CASTPTGQTEKLFF. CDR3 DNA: TGTGCCAGCACCCCCACAGGGCAGACTGAAAAACTGTTTTTT.

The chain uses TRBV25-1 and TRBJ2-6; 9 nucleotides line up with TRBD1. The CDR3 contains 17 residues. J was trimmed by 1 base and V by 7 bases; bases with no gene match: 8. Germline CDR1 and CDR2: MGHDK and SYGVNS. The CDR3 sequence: CASTPGQGRSGANVLTF. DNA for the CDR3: TGTGCCAGCACCCCGGGACAGGGCAGGTCTGGGGCCAACGTCCTGACTTTC.

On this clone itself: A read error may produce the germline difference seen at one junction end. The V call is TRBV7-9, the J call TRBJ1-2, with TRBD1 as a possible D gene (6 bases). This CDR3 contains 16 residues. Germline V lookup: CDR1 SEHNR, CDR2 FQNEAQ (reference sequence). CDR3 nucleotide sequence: TGTTCCAGCAGCTTAGAGGCCGGGGGGCTGGACTATGGCTACACCTTC. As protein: CSSSLEAGGLDYGYTF.

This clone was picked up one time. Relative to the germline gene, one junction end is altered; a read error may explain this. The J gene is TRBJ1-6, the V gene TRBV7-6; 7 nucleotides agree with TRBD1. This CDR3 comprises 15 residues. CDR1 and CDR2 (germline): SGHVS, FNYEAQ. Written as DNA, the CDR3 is TGTGCCAGCAGCTTAGAGGCAGGGGGAGATTCACCCCCCCACTTT. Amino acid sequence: CASSLEAGGDSPPHF. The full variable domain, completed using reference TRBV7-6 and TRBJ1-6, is GAGVSQSPRYKVTKRGQDVALRCDPISGHVSLYWYRQALGQGPEFLTYFNYEAQQDKSGLPNDRFSAERPEGSISTLTIQRTEQRDSAMYRCASSLEAGGDSPPHFGNGTRLTVT.

The CDR3 reads CASSSKGGEKLFF. DNA of the CDR3: TGTGCCAGCAGCTCAAAAGGGGGTGAAAAACTGTTTTTT. The gene calls are TRBV7-3 and TRBJ1-4; tentative D call: TRBD1 (6 bases). Germline V gene lookup returns CDR1 SGHTA and CDR2 FQGTGA. Trimming took 4 bases from V and 7 from J, leaving 10 bases between them. The CDR3 runs to 13 residues.

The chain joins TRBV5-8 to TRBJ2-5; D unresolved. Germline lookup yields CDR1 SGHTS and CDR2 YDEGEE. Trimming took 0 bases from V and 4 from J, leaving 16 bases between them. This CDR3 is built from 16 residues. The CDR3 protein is CASSLGALNSGETQYF. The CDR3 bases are TGTGCCAGCAGCTTGGGAGCCCTTAACTCGGGAGAGACCCAGTACTTC. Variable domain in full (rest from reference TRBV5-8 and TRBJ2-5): EAGVTQSPTHLIKTRGQQATLRCSPISGHTSVYWYQQALGLGLQFLLWYDEGEERNRGNFPPRFSGRQFPNYSSELNVNALELEDSALYLCASSLGALNSGETQYFGPGTRLLVL.

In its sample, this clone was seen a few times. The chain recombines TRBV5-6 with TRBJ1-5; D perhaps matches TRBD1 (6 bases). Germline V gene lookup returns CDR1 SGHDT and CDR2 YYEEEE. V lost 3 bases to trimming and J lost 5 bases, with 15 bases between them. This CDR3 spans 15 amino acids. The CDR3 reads CASSSQGSSYQPQHF. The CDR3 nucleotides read TGTGCCAGCAGCTCCCAGGGGTCCTCCTATCAGCCCCAGCATTTT.

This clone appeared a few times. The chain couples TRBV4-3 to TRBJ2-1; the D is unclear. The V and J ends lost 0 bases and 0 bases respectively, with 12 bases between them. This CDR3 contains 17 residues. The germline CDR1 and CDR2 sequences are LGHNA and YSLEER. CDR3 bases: TGCGCCAGCAGCCAAGATACCGCGTTAAGCTCCTACAATGAGCAGTTCTTC. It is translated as CASSQDTALSSYNEQFF.

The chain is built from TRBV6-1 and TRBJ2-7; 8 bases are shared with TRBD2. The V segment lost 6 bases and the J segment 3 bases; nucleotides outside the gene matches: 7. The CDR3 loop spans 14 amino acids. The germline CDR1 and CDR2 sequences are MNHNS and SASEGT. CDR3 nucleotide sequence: TGTGCCAGCAGAAAAGCGGGGGCTTTCTACGAGCAGTACTTC. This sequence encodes CASRKAGAFYEQYF.

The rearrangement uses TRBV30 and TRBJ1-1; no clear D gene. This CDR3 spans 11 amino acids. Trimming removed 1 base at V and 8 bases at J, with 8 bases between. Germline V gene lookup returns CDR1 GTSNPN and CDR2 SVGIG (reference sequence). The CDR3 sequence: CAWSARREAFF. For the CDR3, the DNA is TGTGCCTGGAGTGCGCGGAGGGAAGCTTTCTTT. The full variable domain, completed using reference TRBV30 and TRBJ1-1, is SQTIHQWPATLVQPVGSPLSLECTVEGTSNPNLYWYRQAAGRGLQLLFYSVGIGQISSEVPQNLSASRPQDRQFILSSKKLLLSDSGFYLCAWSARREAFFGQGTRLTVV.